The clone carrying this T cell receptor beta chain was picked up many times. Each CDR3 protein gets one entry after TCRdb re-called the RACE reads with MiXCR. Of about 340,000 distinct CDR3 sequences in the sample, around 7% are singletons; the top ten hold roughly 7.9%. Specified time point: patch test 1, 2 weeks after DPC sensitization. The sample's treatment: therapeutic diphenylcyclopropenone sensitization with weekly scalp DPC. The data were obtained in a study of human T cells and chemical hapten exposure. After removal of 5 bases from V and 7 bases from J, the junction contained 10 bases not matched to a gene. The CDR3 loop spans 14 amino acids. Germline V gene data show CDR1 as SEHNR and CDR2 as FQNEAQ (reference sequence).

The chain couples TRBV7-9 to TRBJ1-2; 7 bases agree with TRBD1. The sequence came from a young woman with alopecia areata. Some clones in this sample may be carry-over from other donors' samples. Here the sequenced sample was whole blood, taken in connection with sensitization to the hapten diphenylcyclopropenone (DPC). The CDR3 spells CASSPDRRQLGYTF. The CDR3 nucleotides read TGTGCCAGCAGCCCGGACAGGCGGCAGCTTGGCTACACCTTC.